The rows below give T cell receptor beta chains drawn from one sample of a study of control samples from healthy donors and cancer patients. Data came from immunoSEQ multiplex PCR; TCRdb stores just in-frame clones and leaves some out. This table has fewer than 120,000 clones, around 87% appearing once. The sample comprised PBMCs. All receptors derive from a woman aged 55-70 years with lung cancer. Each CDR3 is given with its conserved first and last residue. D genes are given only for firm matches. Size is stated for part of the rows, as once, few or many counts, or as a class when the clone is expanded.

TRBJ2-7 TRBV6-5 TRBD1 . TGTGCCACCCGGGGGACAGGGGGTCGCGAGCAGTACTTC CATRGTGGREQYF
TRBJ2-3 TRBV2 . few TGTGCCAGCAGCTATTCCACAGATACGCAGTATTTT CASSYSTDTQYF
TRBJ2-1 TRBV5-1 TRBD1 . TGCGCCAGCAGCTTGGATACAGGGGCCTACAATGAGCAGTTCTTC CASSLDTGAYNEQFF
TRBJ2-7 TRBV4-1 . . TGCGCCAGCAGCCAACAGGGTGGGGACTCCGAGCAGTACTTC CASSQQGGDSEQYF
TRBJ2-1 TRBV24-1 TRBD1 . TGTGCCACCAGTGATCAAGGGGGCCGCTCCTACAATGAGCAGTTCTTC CATSDQGGRSYNEQFF
TRBJ1-2 TRBV6-5 . . TGTGCCAGCAGTACCGGGACTGCCTATGGCTACACCTTC CASSTGTAYGYTF
TRBJ1-2 TRBV6-1 . . TGTGCCAGCAGTGAATACCCTCGACAGTATGGCTACACCTTC CASSEYPRQYGYTF
TRBJ1-1 TRBV5-6 . . TGTGCCAGCAGCGGCGGACTTGGACAGTTGAACACTGAAGCTTTCTTT CASSGGLGQLNTEAFF
TRBJ1-1 TRBV7-9 . few TGTGCCAGCAGCTTAGGACCCCAGGGCCAGCAGGCTTTCTTT CASSLGPQGQQAFF
TRBJ2-7 TRBV4-3 TRBD1 once TGCGCCAGCAGCCAAGGGTGGACAGGGGAGGGCGAGCAGTACTTC CASSQGWTGEGEQYF
TRBJ1-2 TRBV11-2 TRBD1 . TGTGCCAGCAGCTTAGATATTGGGACAGGGGGCACTTATGGCTACACCTTC CASSLDIGTGGTYGYTF
TRBJ1-1 TRBV5-1 TRBD1 . TGCGCCAGCAGCCTAACAGGGGACACTGAAGCTTTCTTT CASSLTGDTEAFF
TRBJ2-1 TRBV18 . . TGTGCCAGCTCACCACGCAGCAATGAGCAGTTCTTC CASSPRSNEQFF
TRBJ1-6 TRBV3-1/TRBV3-2 TRBD1 . TGTGCCAGCAGCCAACTGGCGAGACAGGGTTCTAATTCACCCCTCCACTTT CASSQLARQGSNSPLHF
TRBJ2-1 TRBV11-2 TRBD2 . TGTGCCAGCAGCTTAGAAAGCGGGGGGAGAAGTGAGCAGTTCTTC CASSLESGGRSEQFF
TRBJ2-7 TRBV5-8 TRBD2 . TGTGCCAGCAGCTCACCCGGGACTAGCGGGAGTTTTCACGAGCAGTACTTC CASSSPGTSGSFHEQYF
TRBJ1-2 TRBV19 TRBD1 . TGTGCCAGTAGTCTTTACAGGGGGCGAGGCTATGGCTACACCTTC CASSLYRGRGYGYTF
TRBJ1-2 TRBV19 . . TGTGCCAGTAGTATCAGGGGATGGGGATCATCTAACTATGGCTACACCTTC CASSIRGWGSSNYGYTF
TRBJ2-1 TRBV7-8 TRBD2 . TGTGCCAGCAGCCTTAGCGGGGGGCCTATCAATGAGCAGTTCTTC CASSLSGGPINEQFF
TRBJ1-2 TRBV7-8 . . TGTGCCAGCAGCCCAACAGCCCTTCTAGGTGGCTACACCTTC CASSPTALLGGYTF
TRBJ2-2 TRBV4-2 TRBD2 . TGTGCCAGCAGCCAAGCCGGGACTAGCCCCGGGGAGCTGTTTTTT CASSQAGTSPGELFF
TRBJ1-5 TRBV6-5 . . TGTGCCAGCAGGGACCTTAGCAATCAGCCCCAGCATTTT CASRDLSNQPQHF
TRBJ1-5 TRBV5-1 . . TGCGCCAGCAGCTTCGGGGGTGAGGGGAATCAGCCCCAGCATTTT CASSFGGEGNQPQHF
TRBJ1-2 TRBV6-1 TRBD1 . TGTGCCAGCAGTGAAAAAGGGACAGGTACTATGGGCTACACCTTC CASSEKGTGTMGYTF
TRBJ1-6 TRBV30 . . TGTGCCTGGAGTTTCCCCGGGGGAGCCATAAATTCACCCCTCCACTTT CAWSFPGGAINSPLHF
TRBJ1-2 TRBV5-1 . . TGCGCCAGCAGCTTGGAAAGGGGGACCTATGGCTACACCTTC CASSLERGTYGYTF
TRBJ1-2 TRBV5-1 . . TGCGCCAGCAGTGTGGGGGAAGATGGCTACACCTTC CASSVGEDGYTF
TRBJ1-2 TRBV6-6 . . TGTGCCAGCAGTTACTCTGAAGGGGATGGCTACACCTTC CASSYSEGDGYTF
TRBJ1-2 TRBV30 . . TGTGCCTGTACATCCGGGGACACCTATGGCTACACCTTC CACTSGDTYGYTF
TRBJ2-7 TRBV5-1 . . TGCGCCAGCAGCTTTGGGACTCTAGGGGCCTACGAGCAGTACTTC CASSFGTLGAYEQYF
TRBJ1-1 TRBV18 . . TGTGCCAGCTCACCAAGCGGGGCTGAAGCTTTCTTT CASSPSGAEAFF
TRBJ1-2 TRBV19 TRBD1 . TGTGCCAGTAGTATAGATAGCGACAGGGGTGGCGGCTACACCTTC CASSIDSDRGGGYTF
TRBJ1-1 TRBV6-5 . once TGTGCCAGCAGTTACTCGTTGGGGGTCGAGAACACTGAAGCTTTCTTT CASSYSLGVENTEAFF
TRBJ2-5 TRBV27 TRBD1 . TGTGCCAGCAGGATAGACAGGGTCGGAGAGACCCAGTACTTC CASRIDRVGETQYF
TRBJ2-1 TRBV19 TRBD2 . TGTGCCAGTAGTACGGCTAGCGGTACCTACAATGAGCAGTTCTTC CASSTASGTYNEQFF
TRBJ2-1 TRBV2 . . TGTGCCAGCAGTGAAATCCAGGGCAAATACAATGAGCAGTTCTTC CASSEIQGKYNEQFF
TRBJ1-2 TRBV25-1 . . TGTGCCAGCAGCAACAGGGCCTTACAATACCCTTTTGGCTACACCTTC CASSNRALQYPFGYTF
TRBJ2-3 TRBV5-1 . . TGCGCCAGCCGACAGGCGGCTTCGGGCACAGATACGCAGTATTTT CASRQAASGTDTQYF
TRBJ1-5 TRBV6-5 . . TGTGCCAGCAGCCCAGGGGGCAATCAGCCCCAGCATTTT CASSPGGNQPQHF
TRBJ1-1 TRBV4-1 TRBD1 . TGCGCCAGCAGCCAAGAAATGGACAGGGGGAGATTGAACACTGAAGCTTTCTTT CASSQEMDRGRLNTEAFF
TRBJ2-1 TRBV12-5 . . TGTGCTAGTGGTTTGGGCCAGCCCTACAATGAGCAGTTCTTC CASGLGQPYNEQFF
TRBJ2-7 TRBV19 TRBD1 . TGTGCCAGTAGGGCTGACAGGGGGCGAAACGAGCAGTACTTC CASRADRGRNEQYF
TRBJ1-5 TRBV19 TRBD1 . TGTGCCAGTGCACGACAGGGCCATAAGGGAAGCAATCAGCCCCAGCATTTT CASARQGHKGSNQPQHF
TRBJ1-1 TRBV4-1 . . TGCGCCAGCAGCCAAGGTTTGGGGGGACCCAGGGAAGCTTTCTTT CASSQGLGGPREAFF
TRBJ1-4 TRBV2 TRBD1 . TGTGCCAGCAGGGCACAGGGGAGCTATGAAAAACTGTTTTTT CASRAQGSYEKLFF
TRBJ2-2 TRBV11-2 . . TGTGCCAGCAGCCCCCTCAGGTCCACCGGGGAGCTGTTTTTT CASSPLRSTGELFF
TRBJ2-7 TRBV3-1/TRBV3-2 . . TGTGCCAGCAGCCAAGAATTGGGGTTAGGGCTATCAAGGCCCTACGAGCAGTACTTC CASSQELGLGLSRPYEQYF